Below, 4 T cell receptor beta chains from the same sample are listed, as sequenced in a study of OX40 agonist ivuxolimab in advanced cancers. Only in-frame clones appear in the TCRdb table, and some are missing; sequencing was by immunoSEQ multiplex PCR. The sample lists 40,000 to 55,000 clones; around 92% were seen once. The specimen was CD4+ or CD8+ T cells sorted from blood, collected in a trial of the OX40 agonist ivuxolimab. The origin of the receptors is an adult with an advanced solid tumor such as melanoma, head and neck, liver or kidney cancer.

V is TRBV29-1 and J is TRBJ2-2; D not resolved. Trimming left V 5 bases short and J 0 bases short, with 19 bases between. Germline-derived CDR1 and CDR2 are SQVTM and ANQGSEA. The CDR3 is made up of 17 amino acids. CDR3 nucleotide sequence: TGCAGCGTTCTCATCGACTCGGCAGCATCGAACACCGGGGAGCTGTTTTTT. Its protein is CSVLIDSAASNTGELFF.

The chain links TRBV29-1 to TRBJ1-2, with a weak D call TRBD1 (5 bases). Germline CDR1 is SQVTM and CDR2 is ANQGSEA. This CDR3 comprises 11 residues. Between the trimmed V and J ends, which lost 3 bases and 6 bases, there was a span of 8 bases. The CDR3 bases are TGCAGCGTTGAGTCAGGGAATGGCTACACCTTC. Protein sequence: CSVESGNGYTF.

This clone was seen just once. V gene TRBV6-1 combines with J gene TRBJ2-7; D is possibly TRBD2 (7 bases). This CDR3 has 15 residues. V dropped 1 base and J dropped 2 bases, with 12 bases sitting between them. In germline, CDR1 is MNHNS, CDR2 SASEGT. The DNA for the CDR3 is TGTGCCAGCAGTGAAGGACGGCGGGGGCCCTACGAGCAGTACTTC. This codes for CASSEGRRGPYEQYF.

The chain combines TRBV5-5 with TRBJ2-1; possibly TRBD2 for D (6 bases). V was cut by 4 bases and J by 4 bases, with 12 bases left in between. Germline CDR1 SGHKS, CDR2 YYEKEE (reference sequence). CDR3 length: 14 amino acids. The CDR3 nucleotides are TGTGCCAGCAGCGCCGGGACTTCTTACAATGAGCAGTTCTTC. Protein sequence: CASSAGTSYNEQFF.